This entry concerns a single T cell receptor (beta chain). Its antigen is not known. This sample is part of a study of cytomegalovirus exposure and HLA in healthy donors. Study-level findings and limits: Later work found most CMV-associated TCR beta chains apparently HLA-restricted. As was reported, the classifier diagnosed cytomegalovirus status with high specificity and sensitivity. In vitro confirmation showed three CMV-associated chains to be CMV antigen specific.

The PCR made use of 60 Vbeta and 13 Jbeta primers. Profiling relied on immunoSEQ multiplex PCR, and the TCRdb table lists in-frame clones only, not all of them. The data contain around 210,000 clones, more than 60% of them singletons. This CDR3 contains 15 residues. The germline gives CDR1 MDHEN, CDR2 SYDVKM. The germline V and J ends were trimmed by 2 bases and 7 bases, with 14 bases remaining between them. The TCR originated in a man aged 50 to 60 in good health and CMV-seronegative. Specimen: PBMCs. The gene calls are TRBV28 and TRBJ2-2, with D perhaps TRBD1 (6 bases). The CDR3 spells CASSLVTGWNGELFF. As DNA, the CDR3 is TGTGCCAGCAGTTTAGTAACAGGGTGGAACGGGGAGCTGTTTTTT.